The rows below give T cell receptor beta chains drawn from one sample of a study of post-analysis software for immune sequencing data. MiXCR, run by TCRdb on the PCR reads, gives a single entry per CDR3 protein. The table lists about 150,000 distinct CDR3 sequences, 25% to 35% of them singletons. Sample: blood. The source of these receptors is a girl between 5 and 17 years old with multiple sclerosis. Both conserved end residues are part of each CDR3. Each record gives: clone size, D gene, J gene, V gene, CDR3 protein, CDR3 DNA. The D gene is left open where the match is weak. Clone size, where shown, is once, few, many, or a class for clones that have expanded.

clone size: many
D gene: TRBD1
J gene: TRBJ1-2
V gene: TRBV4-1
CDR3 protein: CASSQGQGVYGYTF
CDR3 DNA: TGCGCCAGCAGCCAAGGACAGGGGGTCTATGGCTACACCTTC

clone size: -
D gene: TRBD2
J gene: TRBJ2-1
V gene: TRBV18
CDR3 protein: CASSRSGGAYNEQFF
CDR3 DNA: TGTGCCAGCTCACGGAGCGGGGGGGCCTACAATGAGCAGTTCTTC

clone size: few
D gene: TRBD2
J gene: TRBJ2-1
V gene: TRBV20-1
CDR3 protein: CSASGTSGLPGGEQFF
CDR3 DNA: TGCAGTGCTAGCGGGACTAGCGGCCTCCCGGGGGGTGAGCAGTTCTTC

clone size: many
D gene: -
J gene: TRBJ2-7
V gene: TRBV6-6
CDR3 protein: CASSYVEEGGYEQYF
CDR3 DNA: TGTGCCAGCAGTTACGTTGAGGAAGGGGGCTACGAGCAGTACTTC

clone size: -
D gene: TRBD1
J gene: TRBJ1-4
V gene: TRBV7-9
CDR3 protein: CASSYRQGDEKRFF
CDR3 DNA: TGTGCCAGCAGCTACAGACAGGGAGATGAAAAACGGTTTTTT

clone size: many
D gene: -
J gene: TRBJ2-1
V gene: TRBV20-1
CDR3 protein: CSAPSPLTNEQFF
CDR3 DNA: TGCAGTGCTCCCTCCCCCCTTACCAATGAGCAGTTCTTC

clone size: many
D gene: -
J gene: TRBJ2-5
V gene: TRBV24-1
CDR3 protein: CATSAQGETQYF
CDR3 DNA: TGTGCCACCAGTGCACAGGGTGAGACCCAGTACTTC

clone size: -
D gene: -
J gene: TRBJ2-5
V gene: TRBV12-3/TRBV12-4
CDR3 protein: CASSSAETVETQYF
CDR3 DNA: TGTGCCAGCAGCTCAGCGGAGACAGTAGAGACCCAGTACTTC

clone size: many
D gene: TRBD1
J gene: TRBJ2-7
V gene: TRBV27
CDR3 protein: CASSLTGGVYEQYF
CDR3 DNA: TGTGCCAGCAGTTTGACAGGGGGTGTATACGAGCAGTACTTC

clone size: -
D gene: -
J gene: TRBJ1-1
V gene: TRBV30
CDR3 protein: CAWSVATGRTAEAFF
CDR3 DNA: TGTGCCTGGAGTGTCGCGACGGGGCGAACCGCTGAAGCTTTCTTT

clone size: -
D gene: TRBD1
J gene: TRBJ2-6
V gene: TRBV20-1
CDR3 protein: CSASTQTGGSGANVLTF
CDR3 DNA: TGCAGTGCTAGCACTCAGACAGGGGGGTCTGGGGCCAACGTCCTGACTTTC

clone size: -
D gene: TRBD1
J gene: TRBJ1-1
V gene: TRBV7-6
CDR3 protein: CASSPDRGAEAFF
CDR3 DNA: TGTGCCAGCAGCCCTGACAGGGGGGCTGAAGCTTTCTTT

clone size: many
D gene: -
J gene: TRBJ2-4
V gene: TRBV5-1
CDR3 protein: CASRSREGENIQYF
CDR3 DNA: TGCGCCAGCAGATCGAGGGAGGGGGAGAACATTCAGTACTTC

clone size: -
D gene: -
J gene: TRBJ2-5
V gene: TRBV10-1
CDR3 protein: CASSGSGDYNEQYF
CDR3 DNA: TGCGCCAGCAGTGGGTCAGGGGACTACAATGAGCAGTACTTC

clone size: many
D gene: -
J gene: TRBJ2-3
V gene: TRBV12-3/TRBV12-4
CDR3 protein: CASTSWAQASTDTQYF
CDR3 DNA: TGTGCCAGCACTTCTTGGGCCCAGGCTAGCACAGATACGCAGTATTTT

clone size: -
D gene: -
J gene: TRBJ2-5
V gene: TRBV12-3/TRBV12-4
CDR3 protein: CASSLGVGVYSGETQYF
CDR3 DNA: TGTGCCAGCAGTTTGGGGGTGGGGGTATACTCGGGAGAGACCCAGTACTTC

clone size: -
D gene: -
J gene: TRBJ2-5
V gene: TRBV27
CDR3 protein: CASGSGWVATQYF
CDR3 DNA: TGTGCCAGCGGCTCGGGGTGGGTAGCGACCCAGTACTTC

clone size: -
D gene: TRBD1
J gene: TRBJ1-1
V gene: TRBV20-1
CDR3 protein: CSATRGQGGKAFF
CDR3 DNA: TGCAGTGCTACCCGTGGACAGGGTGGAAAAGCTTTCTTT

clone size: many
D gene: -
J gene: TRBJ2-1
V gene: TRBV20-1
CDR3 protein: CSARDQEGYNEQFF
CDR3 DNA: TGCAGTGCTAGAGATCAGGAAGGATACAATGAGCAGTTCTTC

clone size: -
D gene: TRBD2
J gene: TRBJ2-4
V gene: TRBV5-8
CDR3 protein: CASSLRWSLAGGQNIQYF
CDR3 DNA: TGTGCCAGCAGCTTGAGGTGGAGTTTAGCGGGAGGGCAGAACATTCAGTACTTC

clone size: -
D gene: TRBD1
J gene: TRBJ1-6
V gene: TRBV7-2
CDR3 protein: CASRPDGTALPLHF
CDR3 DNA: TGTGCCAGCAGACCAGACGGGACAGCTTTACCCCTCCACTTT

clone size: many
D gene: TRBD2
J gene: TRBJ2-3
V gene: TRBV11-2
CDR3 protein: CASSLEAFAGGWTDTQYF
CDR3 DNA: TGTGCCAGCAGCTTAGAGGCTTTTGCGGGAGGGTGGACAGATACGCAGTATTTT

clone size: -
D gene: -
J gene: TRBJ2-7
V gene: TRBV2
CDR3 protein: CASRGDSNEQYF
CDR3 DNA: TGTGCCAGCAGGGGCGACAGTAACGAGCAGTACTTC

clone size: few
D gene: TRBD1
J gene: TRBJ1-5
V gene: TRBV20-1
CDR3 protein: CSAGGGDQPQHF
CDR3 DNA: TGCAGTGCGGGAGGGGGCGACCAGCCCCAGCATTTT

clone size: -
D gene: -
J gene: TRBJ2-1
V gene: TRBV4-2
CDR3 protein: CASSQERRPSYNEQFF
CDR3 DNA: TGTGCCAGCAGCCAAGAAAGGCGGCCGTCCTACAATGAGCAGTTCTTC

clone size: few
D gene: TRBD2
J gene: TRBJ2-3
V gene: TRBV29-1
CDR3 protein: CSSRGGTDTQYF
CDR3 DNA: TGCAGCTCGCGGGGGGGCACAGATACGCAGTATTTT

clone size: -
D gene: TRBD1
J gene: TRBJ1-1
V gene: TRBV20-1
CDR3 protein: CSARPGTANTEAFF
CDR3 DNA: TGCAGTGCTAGACCCGGGACAGCGAACACTGAAGCTTTCTTT

clone size: -
D gene: TRBD1
J gene: TRBJ1-2
V gene: TRBV29-1
CDR3 protein: CSGGQGLNYGYTF
CDR3 DNA: TGCAGCGGTGGACAGGGCCTTAACTATGGCTACACCTTC

clone size: -
D gene: -
J gene: TRBJ2-3
V gene: TRBV7-8
CDR3 protein: CASTVVSPDTQYF
CDR3 DNA: TGTGCCAGCACCGTCGTTAGTCCGGATACGCAGTATTTT

clone size: many
D gene: -
J gene: TRBJ2-5
V gene: TRBV15
CDR3 protein: CATSREGDPKETQYF
CDR3 DNA: TGTGCCACCAGCAGAGAGGGAGATCCTAAAGAGACCCAGTACTTC

clone size: -
D gene: TRBD2
J gene: TRBJ2-1
V gene: TRBV5-4
CDR3 protein: CASSLAGGRVNEQFF
CDR3 DNA: TGTGCCAGCAGCTTAGCGGGAGGGCGAGTTAATGAGCAGTTCTTC

clone size: many
D gene: TRBD1
J gene: TRBJ1-1
V gene: TRBV12-3/TRBV12-4
CDR3 protein: CASNTGGQNTEAFF
CDR3 DNA: TGTGCCAGCAATACAGGGGGCCAGAACACTGAAGCTTTCTTT

clone size: -
D gene: -
J gene: TRBJ1-2
V gene: TRBV9
CDR3 protein: CASSVERGHSRYGYTF
CDR3 DNA: TGTGCCAGCAGCGTAGAGAGAGGGCACAGCCGTTATGGCTACACCTTC

clone size: many
D gene: -
J gene: TRBJ2-1
V gene: TRBV5-1
CDR3 protein: CASSLSRGAGDEQFF
CDR3 DNA: TGCGCCAGCAGCTTGTCTAGGGGGGCCGGCGATGAGCAGTTCTTC

clone size: many
D gene: -
J gene: TRBJ2-7
V gene: TRBV28
CDR3 protein: CASSPRGGVVYEQYF
CDR3 DNA: TGTGCCAGCAGTCCTAGGGGGGGCGTTGTCTACGAGCAGTACTTC

clone size: few
D gene: TRBD1
J gene: TRBJ1-5
V gene: TRBV5-5
CDR3 protein: CASSLGDSLTFGAQHF
CDR3 DNA: TGTGCCAGCAGCTTGGGGGACAGCCTTACTTTTGGGGCCCAGCATTTT

clone size: many
D gene: -
J gene: TRBJ2-5
V gene: TRBV12-3/TRBV12-4
CDR3 protein: CASTPGTAQETQYF
CDR3 DNA: TGTGCCAGCACCCCCGGGACGGCACAAGAGACCCAGTACTTC

clone size: -
D gene: TRBD2
J gene: TRBJ2-7
V gene: TRBV14
CDR3 protein: CASRHSGTSPTYEQYF
CDR3 DNA: TGTGCCAGCAGGCACAGCGGGACTTCCCCCACCTACGAGCAGTACTTC

clone size: -
D gene: TRBD2
J gene: TRBJ2-1
V gene: TRBV9
CDR3 protein: CASSARLAGNNEQFF
CDR3 DNA: TGTGCCAGCAGCGCCCGACTAGCGGGGAACAATGAGCAGTTCTTC

clone size: -
D gene: -
J gene: TRBJ2-7
V gene: TRBV7-9
CDR3 protein: CASSFRSDRSYEQYF
CDR3 DNA: TGTGCCAGCAGCTTCCGCAGCGATAGGTCCTACGAGCAGTACTTC

clone size: -
D gene: TRBD2
J gene: TRBJ2-3
V gene: TRBV27
CDR3 protein: CASSFLAGTSADTQYF
CDR3 DNA: TGTGCCAGCAGTTTCCTAGCGGGCACTAGCGCAGATACGCAGTATTTT

clone size: -
D gene: -
J gene: TRBJ2-1
V gene: TRBV11-2
CDR3 protein: CASSRNRATYNEQFF
CDR3 DNA: TGTGCCAGCAGCCGCAACAGGGCCACCTACAATGAGCAGTTCTTC

clone size: many
D gene: TRBD2
J gene: TRBJ2-6
V gene: TRBV11-3
CDR3 protein: CASSLAGAGANVLTF
CDR3 DNA: TGTGCCAGCAGTCTAGCGGGAGCTGGGGCCAACGTCCTGACTTTC

clone size: -
D gene: -
J gene: TRBJ2-1
V gene: TRBV7-2
CDR3 protein: CASSLSGQDEQFF
CDR3 DNA: TGTGCCAGCAGCCTCAGCGGGCAGGATGAGCAGTTCTTC

clone size: once
D gene: TRBD1
J gene: TRBJ2-7
V gene: TRBV7-9
CDR3 protein: CASSSIGQGFDEQYF
CDR3 DNA: TGTGCCAGCAGCTCGATTGGACAGGGCTTCGACGAGCAGTACTTC

clone size: -
D gene: -
J gene: TRBJ2-3
V gene: TRBV12-3/TRBV12-4
CDR3 protein: CASTSGTPSGDTQYF
CDR3 DNA: TGTGCCAGCACGTCCGGGACCCCGAGCGGGGATACGCAGTATTTT

clone size: many
D gene: -
J gene: TRBJ2-7
V gene: TRBV7-2
CDR3 protein: CASSALTSYEQYF
CDR3 DNA: TGTGCCAGCAGCGCCTTGACCTCCTACGAGCAGTACTTC

clone size: -
D gene: -
J gene: TRBJ2-1
V gene: TRBV19
CDR3 protein: CASGEDRSYNEQFF
CDR3 DNA: TGTGCCAGTGGAGAAGACAGGTCCTACAATGAGCAGTTCTTC

clone size: many
D gene: -
J gene: TRBJ1-2
V gene: TRBV29-1
CDR3 protein: CSGGGVNYGYTF
CDR3 DNA: TGCAGCGGCGGAGGAGTAAACTATGGCTACACCTTC

clone size: many
D gene: -
J gene: TRBJ2-7
V gene: TRBV12-3/TRBV12-4
CDR3 protein: CASSSPGSYEQYF
CDR3 DNA: TGTGCCAGCAGTTCCCCGGGCAGCTACGAGCAGTACTTC

clone size: -
D gene: -
J gene: TRBJ2-7
V gene: TRBV12-3/TRBV12-4
CDR3 protein: CASSFGAGEQYF
CDR3 DNA: TGTGCCAGCAGTTTTGGGGCGGGCGAGCAGTACTTC

clone size: many
D gene: -
J gene: TRBJ1-2
V gene: TRBV6-5
CDR3 protein: CASSPGVLRDYGYTF
CDR3 DNA: TGTGCCAGCAGTCCCGGGGTCCTAAGGGACTATGGCTACACCTTC

clone size: -
D gene: -
J gene: TRBJ1-2
V gene: TRBV5-1
CDR3 protein: CASSLAERQSLALNTF
CDR3 DNA: TGCGCCAGCAGCTTGGCGGAGAGGCAATCTCTCGCACTTAACACCTTC

clone size: -
D gene: -
J gene: TRBJ1-5
V gene: TRBV7-2
CDR3 protein: CASSLYYLGQSLSPQHF
CDR3 DNA: TGTGCCAGCAGCTTATATTATCTCGGGCAGAGTTTATCTCCCCAGCATTTT

clone size: -
D gene: -
J gene: TRBJ1-2
V gene: TRBV4-1
CDR3 protein: CASSQGGGLQGYTF
CDR3 DNA: TGCGCCAGCAGCCAAGGCGGGGGACTGCAGGGCTACACCTTC

clone size: -
D gene: -
J gene: TRBJ2-3
V gene: TRBV5-1
CDR3 protein: CASSPELPRDTQYF
CDR3 DNA: TGCGCCAGCAGCCCGGAGCTACCAAGAGATACGCAGTATTTT

clone size: -
D gene: -
J gene: TRBJ1-2
V gene: TRBV5-1
CDR3 protein: CASSFDSNYGYTF
CDR3 DNA: TGCGCCAGCAGCTTCGACAGTAACTATGGCTACACCTTC

clone size: many
D gene: -
J gene: TRBJ2-5
V gene: TRBV9
CDR3 protein: CASSVRGSETQYF
CDR3 DNA: TGTGCCAGCAGCGTACGGGGTTCTGAGACCCAGTACTTC

clone size: -
D gene: -
J gene: TRBJ2-7
V gene: TRBV7-8
CDR3 protein: CASSFIPQGRAYEQYF
CDR3 DNA: TGTGCCAGCAGCTTTATCCCCCAGGGGAGGGCCTACGAGCAGTACTTC

clone size: few
D gene: TRBD2
J gene: TRBJ2-1
V gene: TRBV28
CDR3 protein: CASSLLGSGRYNGQFF
CDR3 DNA: TGTGCCAGCAGTTTACTTGGTAGCGGGAGGTACAATGGGCAGTTCTTC